The clone carrying this TCR beta chain was observed a single time. Produced via immunoSEQ multiplex PCR; TCRdb's table is partial and in-frame only. The sample lists around 120,000 clones, approximately 87% occurring once. These data originate in a study of blood T cell repertoires in COVID-19. V shed 4 bases and J shed 10 bases, with 10 bases lying between them. CDR1 is SNHLY and CDR2 is FYNNEI in the germline V gene. The CDR3 extends over 11 amino acids. The chain uses TRBV2 and TRBJ1-1; D remains ambiguous. The TCR originated in a man aged 45-60 years with acute or convalescent COVID-19. The sequencing sample was made of peripheral blood. CDR3 sequence (DNA): TGTGCCAGCAGTGGAGCGGGCGCAGCTTTCTTT. This codes for CASSGAGAAFF.